One and the same sample provided the 7 T cell receptor beta chains below, sequenced in a study of cytomegalovirus exposure and HLA in healthy donors. 13 Jbeta primers and 60 Vbeta primers were used for the PCR. Some clones are missing from TCRdb's copy, which holds only in-frame ones; the method was immunoSEQ multiplex PCR. The sample comprises 60,000 to 70,000 clones, less than 70% of which are singletons, and around 2.7% rests with the top ten. The sample was PBMCs. The receptors come from a woman in her fifties or sixties in good health and CMV-seronegative.

This chain connects TRBV18 to TRBJ2-1; 11 bases map to TRBD2. The CDR3 runs to 15 residues. Trimming took 2 bases from V and 8 from J; bases not matched to a gene: 5. Germline values: CDR1 KGHSH, CDR2 LQKENI. The CDR3: CASSPAGTSGYEQFF. CDR3 bases: TGTGCCAGCTCACCAGCCGGGACTAGCGGCTATGAGCAGTTCTTC.

The chain links TRBV9 to TRBJ2-2; maybe TRBD1 (5 bases). Per the germline V gene, CDR1 is SGDLS and CDR2 is YYNGEE. The CDR3 extends over 16 amino acids. The germline V and J ends were trimmed by 0 bases and 5 bases, with 14 bases remaining between them. CDR3 loop: CASSVAGQGGTGELFF. In DNA, the CDR3 is TGTGCCAGCAGCGTAGCTGGGCAGGGTGGTACCGGGGAGCTGTTTTTT.

This clone was picked up one time. The chain couples TRBV10-3 to TRBJ2-6; D is unresolved. V shed 7 bases and J shed 4 bases, with 14 bases lying between them. This CDR3 has 15 amino acids. Per the germline V gene, CDR1 is ENHRY and CDR2 is SYGVKD. The CDR3 DNA follows: TGTGCCATCACCCCTACCGCCCTGGGGGCCAACGTCCTGACTTTC. The encoded protein is CAITPTALGANVLTF.

V usage is TRBV2 and J usage is TRBJ2-1; 14 bases agree with TRBD2. The CDR3 has 15 amino acids. With V trimmed by 8 bases and J by 8 bases, 8 bases remained unmatched. Germline CDR1 reads SNHLY; CDR2 reads FYNNEI. CDR3 loop: CASDSTSGRGDEQFF. In nucleotides, the CDR3 is TGTGCCAGCGATTCGACTAGCGGGAGGGGGGATGAGCAGTTCTTC.

The chain combines TRBV4-2 with TRBJ2-7; tentative D call: TRBD2 (5 bases). The CDR3 spans 14 residues. The V gene's germline CDR1 is LGHNA and CDR2 YNFKEQ. V lost 4 bases, J lost 1 base, and 11 bases lay in between. In DNA, the CDR3 is TGTGCCAGCAGCCGGGTCGGGAAGTCCTACGAGCAGTACTTC. It yields the protein CASSRVGKSYEQYF.

This clone was picked up a small number of times. The chain employs TRBV5-4 and TRBJ2-3; 10 bases fit TRBD2. V was pared by 1 base and J by 3 bases, with 2 bases of the junction left unmatched. Germline V CDR1 and CDR2: SGHNT, YYREEE (reference sequence). There are 15 residues in the CDR3. This CDR3 is CASSLLAGGTDTQYF. CDR3 sequence (DNA): TGTGCCAGCAGCTTGTTAGCGGGAGGAACAGATACGCAGTATTTT.

V usage is TRBV5-1 and J usage is TRBJ2-5; possible D gene TRBD1, 6 bases. V shed 6 bases and J shed 4 bases, with 16 bases lying between them. There are 14 residues in the CDR3. Germline-derived CDR1 and CDR2 are SGHRS and YFSETQ. The CDR3 sequence: CASTIIQGVETQYF. The CDR3 region has the DNA TGCGCCAGCACCATTATACAGGGCGTAGAGACCCAGTACTTC.